These 3 T cell receptor beta chains originate from one sample sequenced in a study of blood T cell repertoires in COVID-19. Sequencing was performed with immunoSEQ multiplex PCR; in TCRdb, only in-frame clones are kept and a portion is missing. The data show roughly 230,000 clones, nearly 90% seen once. The sample comprised peripheral blood. The source is a human donor in a cohort sampled during active COVID-19.

V and J are TRBV27 and TRBJ2-7, with 8 bases identical to TRBD2. Germline CDR1 and CDR2: MNHEY and SMNVEV (reference sequence). Trimming at V came to 5 bases and at J to 5 bases, leaving 11 bases not matched to a gene. This CDR3 contains 15 residues. The CDR3 spells CASSVIPGRANEQYF. CDR3 nucleotide sequence: TGTGCCAGCAGTGTAATCCCCGGGAGGGCCAACGAGCAGTACTTC.

The chain recombines TRBV7-2 with TRBJ2-7, with D possibly matching TRBD1 (5 bases). The CDR3 has 14 amino acids. The V end was cut by 0 bases, the J end by 2 bases, with 8 bases between. CDR1 and CDR2 from the germline V gene are SGHTA and FQGNSA. CDR3 protein: CASSLAQGTYEQYF. In DNA, the CDR3 is TGTGCCAGCAGCTTAGCGCAGGGTACCTACGAGCAGTACTTC.

J is TRBJ2-7 and V is TRBV25-1; no firm D call. This CDR3 has 13 residues. The V gene's germline CDR1 is MGHDK and CDR2 SYGVNS. V lost 3 bases and J lost 1, with 7 bases in between. CDR3 residues: CASSDPLSYEQYF. CDR3 in DNA: TGTGCCAGCAGTGATCCTCTTTCCTACGAGCAGTACTTC.